These 18 T cell receptor beta chains originate from one sample sequenced in a study of T-cell reconstitution after alpha-beta-depleted transplantation in children. TCRbeta library construction was performed incorporating unique molecular identifiers. MiXCR, applied by TCRdb to the PCR reads, yields one record per CDR3 protein. The table includes roughly 490,000 distinct CDR3 sequences, over 9.5% detected once. Sample: PBMCs, mostly from graft donor cells, taken 180 days after TCRalphabeta/CD19-depleted stem cell transplant. The receptors were gathered from a female patient aged 2-9 years who had a stem cell transplant for aplastic anemia, so the T cells may come from the graft donor.

This clonotype was recorded a few times. This chain connects TRBV7-6 to TRBJ2-5; TRBD1 or TRBD2 may be the D gene (5 bases each). The CDR3 runs 15 residues. CDR1 is SGHVS and CDR2 is FNYEAQ in the germline V gene. Trimming took off 5 bases at V and 1 base at J, with 14 bases between the two ends. CDR3 DNA: TGTGCCAGCAGCAACCGAAAGGGGACCCAAGAGACCCAGTACTTC. Its protein product is CASSNRKGTQETQYF.

The CDR3 is CATSRVERSEQFF. The CDR3 coding sequence is TGTGCCACCAGCAGAGTTGAGCGATCTGAGCAGTTCTTC. The rearrangement links TRBV15 to TRBJ2-1; D ambiguous. Germline lookup yields CDR1 LNHNV and CDR2 YYDKDF (reference sequence). V was shortened by 1 base and J by 9 bases, with 10 bases between the two germline ends. The CDR3 has 13 residues.

This clonotype was counted between two and nine times. The chain is built from TRBV4-3 and TRBJ1-1, with no clear D. Trimming left V 0 bases short and J 0 bases short, with 11 bases between. Germline CDR1 LGHNA, CDR2 YSLEER. The CDR3 spans 16 residues. CDR3 loop: CASSQDPPGLNTEAFF. The CDR3 nucleotides read TGCGCCAGCAGCCAAGATCCCCCGGGCCTGAACACTGAAGCTTTCTTT.

In this sample, this clonotype turned up a few times. V usage is TRBV19 and J usage is TRBJ1-3; D unresolved. The CDR3 is 12 residues long. Germline CDR1 reads LNHDA; CDR2 reads SQIVND (reference sequence). Deletions cut 7 bases from V and 4 bases from J, with 8 bases between. The CDR3 DNA follows: TGTGCCAGTACCCTAAACGGAAACACCATATATTTT. Translating it yields CASTLNGNTIYF.

The genes are TRBV5-4 and TRBJ2-3; D gene ambiguous. This CDR3 region has 13 residues. Per germline, CDR1 SGHNT and CDR2 YYREEE (reference sequence). Between the trimmed V and J ends, which lost 3 bases and 2 bases, there was a span of 7 bases. CDR3 DNA sequence: TGTGCCAGCAGCTCGGTCCCCACAGATACGCAGTATTTT. Its protein product is CASSSVPTDTQYF. Looking up the rest from reference TRBV5-4 and TRBJ2-3 gives the full variable domain: ETGVTQSPTHLIKTRGQQVTLRCSSQSGHNTVSWYQQALGQGPQFIFQYYREEENGRGNFPPRFSGLQFPNYSSELNVNALELDDSALYLCASSSVPTDTQYFGPGTRLTVL.

V is TRBV5-1 and J is TRBJ2-5, with TRBD2 matching over 7 bases. Unmatched junction bases numbered 12, after V lost 3 bases and J lost 1 base. The V gene's germline CDR1 is SGHRS and CDR2 YFSETQ. The CDR3 is made up of 17 amino acids. This CDR3 reads CASSSPSGGRAQETQYF. The CDR3 DNA reads as TGCGCCAGCAGCTCCCCTTCGGGGGGACGGGCCCAAGAGACCCAGTACTTC.

This clonotype occurred a few times. The CDR3 DNA sequence: TGTGCCAGCAGCTTAGCGCTAAACCGGGGTTCTTCAAGCGGCTACACCTTC. It encodes CASSLALNRGSSSGYTF. V and J are TRBV7-2 and TRBJ1-2; D uncertain. The CDR3 spans 17 residues. The germline V gene encodes CDR1 SGHTA and CDR2 FQGNSA. V was trimmed by 0 bases and J by 8 bases, leaving 22 bases between them.

The chain is built from TRBV27 and TRBJ1-6, with D possibly being TRBD1 (6 bases). V lost 5 bases and J 1 base, leaving 15 bases between the germline ends. The length of the CDR3 is 17 residues. The germline CDR1 and CDR2 sequences are MNHEY and SMNVEV (reference sequence). CDR3 region: CASSNREGSSYNSPLHF. The CDR3 DNA follows: TGTGCCAGCAGTAACAGGGAAGGCAGTTCCTATAATTCACCCCTCCACTTT.

CDR3 DNA sequence: TGTGCCAGCAGAACCGGGACAGGGTCCTACAATGAGCAGTTCTTC. Amino acids: CASRTGTGSYNEQFF. The rearrangement uses TRBV6-1 and TRBJ2-1; 9 nucleotides agree with TRBD1. The germline CDR1 and CDR2 sequences are MNHNS and SASEGT. The CDR3 has 15 amino acids. The V segment lost 6 bases and the J segment 1 base; nucleotides outside the gene matches: 4.

This clonotype came up many times. The J gene is TRBJ2-1, the V gene TRBV28, with 12 bases aligning to TRBD2. Germline V gene lookup returns CDR1 MDHEN and CDR2 SYDVKM. The CDR3 totals 17 residues. After removal of 1 base from V and 2 bases from J, the junction contained 3 bases not matched to a gene. In DNA form, the CDR3 reads TGTGCCAGCAGTTTATCCGGGACTAGCGGGCCCTACAATGAGCAGTTCTTC. Translated: CASSLSGTSGPYNEQFF.

This clonotype has just a few counts. The chain couples TRBV24-1 to TRBJ2-1, with 10 bases identical to TRBD2. CDR1 KGHDR and CDR2 SFDVKD come from the germline V gene. The CDR3 covers 14 residues. V lost 1 base and J lost 16; bases outside the gene matches: 9. The CDR3 here is CATSDLTASGSRFF. As DNA, the CDR3 is TGTGCCACCAGTGATTTAACGGCTAGCGGGAGTCGCTTCTTC.

The chain joins TRBV3-1 to TRBJ2-5, with 8 bases aligning to TRBD1. Germline V lookup: CDR1 LGHDT, CDR2 YNNKEL (reference sequence). The V gene end was trimmed by 3 bases and the J gene end by 4 bases; junction bases not matched to a gene: 10. The CDR3 sequence is 16 residues long. This CDR3 is CASSHRTGPRIETQYF. In nucleotides, the CDR3 is TGTGCCAGCAGCCACCGGACAGGGCCCCGGATAGAGACCCAGTACTTC.

This clonotype was observed a few times. The chain has TRBV14 and TRBJ2-1; TRBD2 agrees at 10 bases. Germline CDR1 reads SGHDN; CDR2 reads FVKESK. There are 19 residues in the CDR3. With V trimmed by 0 bases and J by 4 bases, 12 bases remained unmatched. The CDR3 region is CASSQEIPSSGRSYNEQFF. The CDR3 bases are TGTGCCAGCAGCCAAGAAATCCCTTCTAGCGGGAGATCGTACAATGAGCAGTTCTTC. Filled out from reference TRBV14 and TRBJ2-1, the complete variable domain reads EAGVTQFPSHSVIEKGQTVTLRCDPISGHDNLYWYRRVMGKEIKFLLHFVKESKQDESGMPNNRFLAERTGGTYSTLKVQPAELEDSGVYFCASSQEIPSSGRSYNEQFFGPGTRLTVL.

This clonotype was detected only a few times. This chain connects TRBV15 to TRBJ2-6; a weak D match, TRBD2 (6 bases). The CDR3 loop spans 19 amino acids. CDR1 and CDR2 from the germline V gene are LNHNV and YYDKDF (reference sequence). Trimming stripped 1 base from V and 0 bases from J, with 16 bases between. In DNA form, the CDR3 reads TGTGCCACCAGCAGAGGGGGGAGGACTCCTGTCTCTGGGGCCAACGTCCTGACTTTC. This translates into CATSRGGRTPVSGANVLTF.

This sequence joins TRBV11-2 and TRBJ2-7; D perhaps matches TRBD2 (7 bases). Germline values: CDR1 SGHAT, CDR2 FQNNGV. Trimming stripped 1 base from V and 6 bases from J, with 16 bases between. The CDR3 runs 15 residues. The CDR3 loop reads CASSLVGGAPSEQYF. DNA for the CDR3: TGTGCCAGCAGCTTAGTAGGGGGGGCGCCGAGCGAGCAGTACTTC.

The chain carries TRBV20-1 and TRBJ2-3; 14 bases are a match to TRBD2. Unmatched junction bases numbered 11, after V lost 4 bases and J lost 5 bases. Germline V lookup: CDR1 DFQATT, CDR2 SNEGSKA (reference sequence). The CDR3 consists of 17 residues. Written as DNA, the CDR3 is TGCAGTGCTAAGGAGGGCCGACTAGCGGGAGGGGGAGATACGCAGTATTTT. This codes for CSAKEGRLAGGGDTQYF.

Only a few counts were recorded for this clonotype. The rearrangement links TRBV20-1 to TRBJ2-1; 8 positions agree with TRBD2. Trimming removed 1 base from V and 3 bases from J; junction bases left unmatched: 8. This CDR3 has 16 amino acids. Germline CDR1 is DFQATT and CDR2 is SNEGSKA (reference sequence). The CDR3 loop is CSARVAGRAVYNEQFF. As DNA, the CDR3 is TGCAGTGCTAGAGTAGCCGGGAGGGCCGTCTACAATGAGCAGTTCTTC.

This chain links TRBV14 with TRBJ2-7; 10 positions match TRBD1. Trimming cost V 1 base and J 9 bases; bases outside gene matches: 9. The CDR3 contains 15 residues. The germline CDR1 and CDR2 sequences are SGHDN and FVKESK. The CDR3 loop reads CASSQVPDRGKGQYF. The CDR3 DNA is TGTGCCAGCAGCCAAGTTCCGGACAGGGGGAAAGGGCAGTACTTC.